These 17 T cell receptor beta chains originate from one sample sequenced in a study of blood T cell repertoires in COVID-19. Repertoires were generated with immunoSEQ multiplex PCR, while TCRdb's copy carries only in-frame clones and drops some. This sample has 100,000 to 150,000 clones; around 80% occur once, and the top ten carry 5.5% to 6.5%. Source material: peripheral blood. These receptors came from a man aged 80 or over with active or convalescent COVID-19.

The CDR3 protein is CATGPTVGNTIYF. Written as DNA, the CDR3 is TGTGCCACCGGCCCGACAGTTGGAAACACCATATATTTT. The chain combines TRBV19 with TRBJ1-3, with a weak D call TRBD1 (5 bases). V lost 10 bases and J 3 bases, leaving 13 bases between the germline ends. The CDR3 length is 13 residues. Germline CDR1 LNHDA, CDR2 SQIVND (reference sequence).

V and J are TRBV19 and TRBJ1-2, with TRBD1 matching 12 bases. The CDR3 extends over 17 amino acids. Trimming cost V 5 bases and J 3 bases; bases outside gene matches: 10. Germline V gives CDR1 LNHDA, CDR2 SQIVND (reference sequence). CDR3 nucleotides: TGTGCCAGTAGTCCTTCCGGGACAGGGGGCCTCTACTATGGCTACACCTTC. Amino acid sequence: CASSPSGTGGLYYGYTF.

V and J are TRBV10-3 and TRBJ2-7, with 11 bases lining up with TRBD1. V shed 10 bases and J 3 bases; nucleotides not matched to a gene: 5. The CDR3 extends over 13 amino acids. The germline V gene encodes CDR1 ENHRY and CDR2 SYGVKD. CDR3 in DNA: TGTGCCACCGAGGGGACAGGGGGCTACGAGCAGTACTTC. Translating gives CATEGTGGYEQYF.

This chain links TRBV7-9 with TRBJ1-3, with 11 bases aligning to TRBD1. The CDR3 is 17 residues long. V shed 4 bases, J shed 2 bases, and the junction held 7 bases outside the gene matches. Germline V gives CDR1 SEHNR, CDR2 FQNEAQ (reference sequence). The CDR3 is CASSSPGQGAPGNTIYF. CDR3 in DNA: TGTGCCAGCAGCTCCCCCGGACAGGGGGCCCCTGGAAACACCATATATTTT.

The chain recombines TRBV28 with TRBJ2-1, with 11 bases fitting TRBD2. CDR3 length equals 16 residues. J was trimmed by 6 bases and V by 3 bases; bases with no gene match: 7. Germline values: CDR1 MDHEN, CDR2 SYDVKM. The CDR3 spells CASSLDLAGGGNEQFF. The DNA of the CDR3 is TGTGCCAGCAGTTTGGATCTAGCGGGGGGAGGCAATGAGCAGTTCTTC. Using reference TRBV28 and TRBJ2-1 for the parts outside the CDR3, the full variable domain is DVKVTQSSRYLVKRTGEKVFLECVQDMDHENMFWYRQDPGLGLRLIYFSYDVKMKEKGDIPEGYSVSREKKERFSLILESASTNQTSMYLCASSLDLAGGGNEQFFGPGTRLTVL.

This chain connects TRBV7-8 to TRBJ2-7; possibly TRBD2 for D (6 bases). The CDR3 is 15 amino acids. V was pared by 1 base and J by 1 base, with 11 bases between. Germline V lookup: CDR1 SGHVS, CDR2 FQNEAQ. In DNA, the CDR3 is TGTGCCAGCAGCTTAGTAAGGGACTGGTCCTACGAGCAGTACTTC. Translation: CASSLVRDWSYEQYF.

Written as DNA, the CDR3 is TGTGCCAGCAGGAGGGACAGGAGTTCCTACGAGCAGTACTTC. This sequence encodes CASRRDRSSYEQYF. The gene calls are TRBV6-5 and TRBJ2-7; TRBD1 matches at 8 bases. In germline, CDR1 is MNHEY, CDR2 SVGAGI. V lost 6 bases to trimming and J lost 1 base; unmatched junction nucleotides: 5. This CDR3 is built from 14 residues.

The chain couples TRBV2 to TRBJ2-7; 13 bases fit TRBD2. The germline V gene encodes CDR1 SNHLY and CDR2 FYNNEI. V was pared by 4 bases and J by 0 bases, with 0 bases of the junction left unmatched. The CDR3 runs to 15 residues. The CDR3 nucleotides read TGTGCCAGCAGTGGACTAGCGGGGGGCTCCTACGAGCAGTACTTC. The encoded protein is CASSGLAGGSYEQYF.

The J gene is TRBJ2-7, the V gene TRBV4-3; the match to TRBD1 covers 8 bases. This CDR3 has 16 residues. J gave up 2 bases and V 0 bases, and 6 bases lay outside the gene matches. Germline V gene data show CDR1 as LGHNA and CDR2 as YSLEER. CDR3 residues: CASSQDLGTGAYEQYF. The CDR3 DNA reads TGCGCCAGCAGCCAAGATTTAGGGACAGGCGCCTACGAGCAGTACTTC.

The chain carries TRBV25-1 and TRBJ1-1, with D possibly TRBD1 on 5 matching bases. Germline CDR1 MGHDK, CDR2 SYGVNS. The CDR3 is 13 residues long. V was pared by 5 bases and J by 4 bases, with 11 bases between. The CDR3 spells CASSQQGITEAFF. CDR3 bases: TGTGCCAGCAGTCAGCAGGGAATCACTGAAGCTTTCTTT.

CDR3 loop: CASSIDRDEKLFF. For the CDR3, the DNA is TGTGCCAGCAGCATTGACAGGGACGAAAAACTGTTTTTT. This chain links TRBV5-6 with TRBJ1-4; 7 nucleotides align to TRBD1. J lost 8 bases, V lost 4 bases, and 5 bases had no gene match. The CDR3 consists of 13 residues. Germline assignment: CDR1 SGHDT and CDR2 YYEEEE.

With respect to this clone: One junction end disagrees with the germline gene, perhaps due to a read error. The rearrangement links TRBV2 to TRBJ2-7; 9 bases fit TRBD1. Per germline, CDR1 SNHLY and CDR2 FYNNEI. There are 14 residues in the CDR3. The CDR3 coding sequence is TGTGCCAGCAGTGAAGTTCTGGGGGACAGGGTTGGAGCCTTC. Translating gives CASSEVLGDRVGAF. The whole variable domain, filled in from reference TRBV2 and TRBJ2-7, reads EPEVTQTPSHQVTQMGQEVILRCVPISNHLYFYWYRQILGQKVEFLVSFYNNEISEKSEIFDDQFSVERPDGSNFTLKIRSTKLEDSAMYFCASSEVLGDRVGAFGPGTRLTVT.

The chain links TRBV11-2 to TRBJ1-3; D may be TRBD1 (5 bases). The CDR3 runs to 15 residues. Germline values: CDR1 SGHAT, CDR2 FQNNGV. Trimming pared 5 bases from V and 3 bases from J, leaving 14 bases between. The DNA for the CDR3 is TGTGCCAGCAGCGAACGGCGCCAGGGTGGAAACACCATATATTTT. This translates into CASSERRQGGNTIYF.

Of note for this clone: Additional DNA sequences in this sample encode the identical CDR3. The chain has TRBV30 and TRBJ1-6, with D hard to call. The CDR3 spans 13 residues. The germline CDR1 and CDR2 sequences are GTSNPN and SVGIG (reference sequence). V lost 2 bases and J lost 6, with 8 bases in between. The CDR3 nucleotides are TGTGCCTGGAGTACGGCGGGTAATTCACCCCTCCACTTT. Its protein product is CAWSTAGNSPLHF.

The rearrangement uses TRBV24-1 and TRBJ2-5; perhaps TRBD2 as D (6 bases). V gave up 1 base and J gave up 2 bases, with 13 bases separating them. CDR3 size: 16 residues. The germline CDR1 and CDR2 sequences are KGHDR and SFDVKD. This CDR3 is CATSDFGLAGQETQYF. The CDR3 DNA is TGTGCCACCAGTGATTTCGGGTTGGCGGGACAAGAGACCCAGTACTTC.

The V gene is TRBV2, the J gene TRBJ2-5; the match to TRBD2 covers 7 bases. Germline V gives CDR1 SNHLY, CDR2 FYNNEI. The trim removed 7 bases at V and 7 bases at J, leaving 12 bases unmatched. The CDR3 sequence is 14 residues long. The DNA of the CDR3 is TGTGCCAGCACCAAGGCGGGGGAAAGTGGGACCCAGTACTTC. Translating gives CASTKAGESGTQYF.

This sequence joins TRBV6-6 and TRBJ1-1; TRBD1 agrees at 9 bases. The junction had 6 bases not matched to a gene; V was cut back by 6 bases and J by 1 base. Germline-derived CDR1 and CDR2 are MNHNY and SVGAGI (reference sequence). The CDR3 is made up of 15 amino acids. Written as DNA, the CDR3 is TGTGCCAGCAGGCTCTACAGGGGGCGGAACACTGAAGCTTTCTTT. It translates to CASRLYRGRNTEAFF.